This TCR beta chain emerged from a study of blood T cell repertoires in COVID-19. Study in general: Sources were T cells, B-cell-depleted T cells, or PBMCs; the material itself was cDNA or gDNA.

This clone was detected only a few times. The study assigned cohorts using participant-reported clinical history. Original data processing: Amplification with reference gene primers provided the estimates of nucleated cell counts. Clones were read by immunoSEQ multiplex PCR, and TCRdb kept only the in-frame ones, dropping some. From that table come the V and J calls and clone size; the DNA was used to work out D and trimming. Of about 63,000 clones in the sample, approximately 78% were seen once. The CDR3 consists of 15 residues. Trimming cost V 1 base and J 0 bases, with 8 bases left between them. Per the germline V gene, CDR1 is LNHNV and CDR2 is YYDKDF (reference sequence).

This TCR was sampled from a middle-aged woman with acute COVID-19. Sample: PBMCs or T cells enriched from blood (not recorded which). The chain employs TRBV15 and TRBJ2-3; D might be TRBD1 (6 bases). This chain's CDR3 is CATSRGGQSTDTQYF. The CDR3 DNA follows: TGTGCCACCAGCAGAGGAGGACAGAGCACAGATACGCAGTATTTT.